This T cell receptor beta chain came from a study of control samples from healthy donors and cancer patients. Using immunoSEQ multiplex PCR, the repertoire was profiled, and TCRdb retains in-frame clones only, with some absent. The table records some 120,000 clones, 85% to 95% of them present only once. Material for sequencing was blood. This TCR derives from a young man in good health.

This CDR3 is CSVVCRAGGTFYEQYF. DNA of the CDR3: TGCAGCGTTGTTTGTCGCGCTGGGGGGACTTTCTACGAGCAGTACTTC. J is TRBJ2-7 and V is TRBV29-1; D is perhaps TRBD2 (6 bases). The V end was cut by 4 bases, the J end by 3 bases, with 22 bases between. Looked up from germline, CDR1 is SQVTM and CDR2 is ANQGSEA. CDR3 size: 16 residues.